The sequence of this TCR beta chain was determined in a study of control samples from healthy donors and cancer patients (dated by TCRdb to the early 2020s). The library came from the immunoSEQ multiplex PCR assay. TCRdb stores this immuneACCESS table with in-frame sequences only. Part of the clones is absent; in the studies checked, under half of the shortfall reflects unresolved V genes, and no reason is known for the rest. This sample gives around 70,000 clones in total; over 75% of them show up just once. The ten top clones hold around 2% of the sample. Trimming takes 5 bases from V and 8 bases from J, and the germline ends sit 19 bases apart. The CDR3, cysteine through phenylalanine, is 15 amino acids long. CDR3 DNA is the only sequence kept; it has 45 bases, read in frame from the first base. CDR1 and CDR2 are drawn from the germline V gene: SGHTA, FQGNSA. Concerning this clone: Its antigen is unknown. Qualities for individual bases were not recorded, and no much larger clone is one base off.

The receptor was isolated from a woman in her forties or fifties with head and neck cancer. This chain joins TRBV7-2 to TRBJ1-3; the D gene assignment is ambiguous. The sample was PBMCs. The DNA reads as follows: TGTGCCAGCAGCCTCGGAGGGAGCACTTGGGACACCATATATTTT. Its translation reads: CASSLGGSTWDTIYF.